The clone carrying this TCR beta chain was recorded a few times. No antigen is known for it. This sample is drawn from a study of T cell repertoires in cytomegalovirus infection. This CDR3 is built from 15 residues. The V end was cut by 3 bases, the J end by 10 bases, with 21 bases between. TCRdb analysed the reads with MiXCR anew, one entry per CDR3 protein. The sample consists of approximately 750,000 distinct CDR3 sequences, 35% to 45% of them appearing once. Overall study results and limits: The ex vivo response showed dominance by HLA-C-restricted CMV-specific TCR beta clonotypes.

The chain is built from TRBV12-3 or TRBV12-4 and TRBJ1-1; D remains ambiguous. Sequenced material: PBMCs. This TCR was sampled from a human donor in good health (CMV status not recorded). Some clones in this sample may be carry-over from other donors' samples. CDR3 DNA sequence: TGTGCCAGCAGTTTCCTAGGAAGCGGGGAGCAGGTAGCTTTCTTT. Its translation: CASSFLGSGEQVAFF.